The source of this T cell receptor beta chain is a study of cytomegalovirus exposure and HLA in healthy donors. The study's findings and limits: Productive rates of about 87% or about 30% were seen for most TCR beta V segments in an earlier analysis. Cytomegalovirus-associated TCR beta chains were listed, numbering some 150.

Primers for the PCR totalled 60 Vbeta and 13 Jbeta. Generated by immunoSEQ multiplex PCR, the TCRdb table keeps only in-frame clones and is missing some. The sample contains over 200,000 clones, just under 85% of which appear only once. In the case of this clone: Its antigen is as yet unknown.

The sequence derives from a woman in her thirties or forties in good health and CMV-seronegative. The sample was PBMCs.

CDR3 coding DNA: TGTGCCAGCAGCGTAACCGGGAGAGAAGAGACCCAGTACTTC. It yields the protein CASSVTGREETQYF. The chain employs TRBV9 and TRBJ2-5, with D tentatively TRBD2 (6 bases). The CDR3 runs to 14 residues. V lost 1 base and J 3 bases, leaving 10 bases between the germline ends. Germline V gene sequence: CDR1 SGDLS, CDR2 YYNGEE.